This is a list of T cell receptor beta chains from one sample in a study of shared clonotypes between healthy human individuals. TCRdb's table, derived via immunoSEQ multiplex PCR, lists solely in-frame clones and lacks some. The sample includes 1,100,000 or so clones, approximately 80% of them seen just once. The material sequenced was memory CD4+ T cells from PBMCs. These receptors originate from a man between 18 and 29 years old in good health. Some clones in this sample may be carry-over from other donors' samples. Each CDR3 is given with its conserved first and last residue. The D gene is left open where the match is weak. Only part of the rows carry a size: once, few, many, or a class if the clone is expanded.

v_gene,d_gene,abundance,j_gene,CDR3nt,CDR3aa
TRBV14,-,-,TRBJ2-7,TGTGCCAGCAGCCAAGCCTCGTGGTCCTACGAGCAGTACTTC,CASSQASWSYEQYF
TRBV25-1,-,-,TRBJ2-7,TGTGCCAGCAGTGACTCCCGGGGGTACGAGCAGTACTTC,CASSDSRGYEQYF
TRBV5-1,-,-,TRBJ2-7,TGCGCCAGCAGAAGTGGGGTTTTTAGCTCCTACGAGCAGTACTTC,CASRSGVFSSYEQYF
TRBV11-2,-,once,TRBJ2-1,TGTGCCAGCAGCTTAGATCCGGCGGCCTCCGAGCAGTTCTTC,CASSLDPAASEQFF
TRBV5-6,TRBD1,-,TRBJ1-2,TGTGCCAGCAGCTTGGGCGGGACAGGGCACTATGGCTACACCTTC,CASSLGGTGHYGYTF
TRBV9,-,once,TRBJ2-1,TGTGCCAGCAGCCCGCTCGATGGTATCGGTAGTTACTCCTACAATGAGCAGTTCTTC,CASSPLDGIGSYSYNEQFF
TRBV7-2,TRBD2,-,TRBJ2-1,TGTGCCAGCAGCGAGGGACTAGCGACCTACAATGAGCAGTTCTTC,CASSEGLATYNEQFF
TRBV5-1,-,-,TRBJ2-2,TGCGCCAGCAGAGGAGGGACAGTTAACACCGGGGAGCTGTTTTTT,CASRGGTVNTGELFF
TRBV16,-,-,TRBJ2-7,TGTGCCAGCGCCCTCAGGGAGAGGTACGAGCAGTACTTC,CASALRERYEQYF
TRBV7-2,TRBD1,-,TRBJ1-1,TGTGCCAGCAGCTTTCCAAGACAGGGGGCGAACACTGAAGCTTTCTTT,CASSFPRQGANTEAFF
TRBV2,TRBD1,-,TRBJ1-1,TGTGCCAGCAGGGGGACAGGGGGTCCCAACACTGAAGCTTTCTTT,CASRGTGGPNTEAFF
TRBV11-3,-,-,TRBJ2-2,TGTGCCAGCAGCTTACACGGGGAGCTGTTTTTT,CASSLHGELFF
TRBV9,-,-,TRBJ2-1,TGTGCCAGCAGCCCAACTGACAATGAGCAGTTCTTC,CASSPTDNEQFF
TRBV5-1,TRBD2,-,TRBJ2-1,TGCGCCAGCAGCTTGGTGGTAGCGGGAGAGGGGAATGAGCAGTTCTTC,CASSLVVAGEGNEQFF
TRBV29-1,TRBD1,-,TRBJ1-1,TGCAGCGTGTTAGGACAGGGGTTCCCGCCCGAAGCTTTCTTT,CSVLGQGFPPEAFF
TRBV5-4,TRBD2,-,TRBJ2-1,TGTGCCAGCAGCCCCCTAGCGGCCTCCTACAATGAGCAGTTCTTC,CASSPLAASYNEQFF
TRBV4-3,TRBD1,-,TRBJ2-5,TGCGCCAGCAGCCGGACAGGGGGCGAGGGACAGACCCAGTACTTC,CASSRTGGEGQTQYF
TRBV5-1,TRBD2,-,TRBJ2-3,TGCGCCAGCAGCCTCGGGACTAGCGGGAGTGGGACAGATACGCAGTATTTT,CASSLGTSGSGTDTQYF
TRBV4-2,TRBD1,few,TRBJ1-2,TGTGCCAGCAGCCTTCGGACAGGCTATGGCTACACCTTC,CASSLRTGYGYTF
TRBV5-1,-,few,TRBJ1-1,TGCGCCAGCAGCTTGGGGGACATCTTGGGTGAAGCTTTCTTT,CASSLGDILGEAFF
TRBV10-3,-,-,TRBJ2-7,TGTGCCATCAACGAACCCGGGGTGACCTACGAGCAGTACTTC,CAINEPGVTYEQYF
TRBV7-7,-,-,TRBJ1-1,TGTGCCAGCAGCTTAACATGGCAGACAGAAGCTTTCTTT,CASSLTWQTEAFF